This TCR beta chain was found in a study of blood T cell repertoires in COVID-19. Germline V gene sequence: CDR1 ENHRY, CDR2 SYGVKD. The CDR3 runs 14 residues. V lost 11 bases and J lost 0, with 14 bases in between. Clones were sequenced by immunoSEQ multiplex PCR, and TCRdb holds only the in-frame ones, with some missing. The sample yields 9,000 to 13,000 clones, about 85% seen once. This clone was found a few times. Sequencing was carried out using peripheral blood. The sequence was obtained from a man in his thirties or forties with active or convalescent COVID-19. This chain connects TRBV10-3 to TRBJ1-5, with D possibly matching TRBD1 (5 bases). In DNA form, the CDR3 reads TGTGCCGCCGATACAGGAGATAGCAATCAGCCCCAGCATTTT. Residues: CAADTGDSNQPQHF.